Listed here are 15 T cell receptor beta chains from one sample, sequenced in a study of T cells in Graves' hyperthyroidism and ophthalmopathy. Using RNA transcripts as the source, TCR beta CDR3 regions were amplified. The HTBI primer set served for first-round RT-PCR of the TCR CDR3. Using its own MiXCR run on the multiplex PCR reads, TCRdb lists one record per CDR3 protein. Among a few hundred thousand distinct CDR3 sequences listed, 16% were seen once. Sequencing used blood. The origin of the receptors is a woman aged 40 to 49 with Graves' ophthalmopathy.

This clonotype occurred many times. The chain employs TRBV20-1 and TRBJ2-3; D remains ambiguous. The CDR3 length is 17 residues. Trimming pared 1 base from V and 0 bases from J, leaving 17 bases between. Germline V gene sequence: CDR1 DFQATT, CDR2 SNEGSKA (reference sequence). The CDR3 loop is CSARGLHVGPSTDTQYF. Here the CDR3 DNA reads TGCAGTGCTAGAGGACTGCATGTAGGCCCTAGCACAGATACGCAGTATTTT.

The V gene is TRBV7-2, the J gene TRBJ2-5; no reliable D call. The end of the DNA aligns better with TRBJ2-1, so the J call may be wrong. The CDR3 is 14 residues long. The germline CDR1 and CDR2 sequences are SGHTA and FQGNSA. Here the CDR3 DNA reads TGTGCCAGCAGCTTAGGACTTGGAGTAGAGACCCAGTTCTTC. Encoded protein: CASSLGLGVETQFF.

On this clonotype itself: Possible read error: a much larger clone is one base away. The V call is TRBV30, the J call TRBJ2-1; D ambiguous. Near its end, the DNA agrees better with TRBJ2-7, so the J call may be wrong. The CDR3 runs to 16 residues. Germline V gene lookup returns CDR1 GTSNPN and CDR2 SVGIG (reference sequence). The CDR3 is CAWRDRLRSSYNEQYF. In nucleotides, the CDR3 is TGTGCCTGGAGGGACCGACTTAGAAGCTCCTACAATGAGCAGTACTTC.

This clonotype was seen a handful of times. The chain has TRBV7-6 and TRBJ2-5; D gene unclear. Germline V gene sequence: CDR1 SGHVS, CDR2 FNYEAQ. V gave up 2 bases and J gave up 5 bases, with 9 bases separating them. There are 13 residues in the CDR3. The CDR3 protein is CASSLLNAETQYF. The DNA for the CDR3 is TGTGCCAGCAGCTTATTAAACGCGGAGACCCAGTACTTC.

The sample holds a few counts of this clonotype. The J gene is TRBJ2-2, the V gene TRBV7-8, with 8 positions matching TRBD1. V was clipped by 1 base and J by 2 bases; unmatched bases: 3. There are 16 residues in the CDR3. In germline, CDR1 is SGHVS, CDR2 FQNEAQ. CDR3 bases: TGTGCCAGCAGCTTAGAAGGACAGGGTAACACCGGGGAGCTGTTTTTT. The encoded protein is CASSLEGQGNTGELFF.

This clonotype was observed many times. The V gene is TRBV18, the J gene TRBJ2-3; D possibly corresponds to TRBD1 (5 bases). Trimming cost V 1 base and J 6 bases, with 8 bases left between them. Germline V gene sequence: CDR1 KGHSH, CDR2 LQKENI. The CDR3 spans 13 residues. CDR3 residues: CASSPQGVDTQYF. CDR3 sequence (DNA): TGTGCCAGCTCACCACAAGGGGTTGATACGCAGTATTTT.

About this clonotype itself: A read error may be the cause here, since a much bigger clone is one base away. CDR3 DNA sequence: TGTGCCAGCAGTTCTCATCAGGGTAACTCTGGCTACACCTTC. Its protein is CASSSHQGNSGYTF. The chain is built from TRBV12-3 or TRBV12-4 and TRBJ1-2; tentative D call: TRBD1 (5 bases). This CDR3 is built from 14 residues.

This clonotype was seen many times. V gene TRBV14 combines with J gene TRBJ2-1; 13 positions agree with TRBD2. The CDR3 consists of 19 residues. Germline assignment: CDR1 SGHDN and CDR2 FVKESK. V lost 4 bases and J lost 1; bases outside the gene matches: 10. The CDR3 region is CASSLRTGLAGVSYNEQFF. Written as DNA, the CDR3 is TGTGCCAGCAGCCTAAGGACAGGACTAGCGGGAGTATCCTACAATGAGCAGTTCTTC.

The table lists this clonotype with a few counts. The rearrangement links TRBV7-6 to TRBJ2-3; TRBD1 matches 7 bases. The trim removed 0 bases at V and 5 bases at J, leaving 5 bases unmatched. Germline lookup yields CDR1 SGHVS and CDR2 FNYEAQ. This CDR3 is 15 amino acids long. The CDR3 is CASSLAGGAGDTQYF. CDR3 nucleotides: TGTGCCAGCAGCTTAGCAGGGGGCGCGGGAGATACGCAGTATTTT.

The chain links TRBV4-1 to TRBJ2-1; 7 bases align to TRBD2. The CDR3 is made up of 15 amino acids. V was pared by 3 bases and J by 9 bases, with 11 bases of the junction left unmatched. Germline CDR1 and CDR2: MGHRA and YSYEKL. CDR3: CASSQEGFTSVEQFF. For the CDR3, the DNA is TGCGCCAGCAGCCAGGAAGGCTTTACTAGCGTTGAGCAGTTCTTC.

This clonotype was counted ten times or more. The chain carries TRBV12-3 or TRBV12-4 and TRBJ2-7; TRBD1 matches at 7 bases. The CDR3 extends over 14 amino acids. Trimming took 0 bases from V and 3 from J; bases not matched to a gene: 2. The CDR3 here is CASSLAGTVYEQYF. The CDR3 DNA reads TGTGCCAGCAGTTTAGCTGGGACAGTCTACGAGCAGTACTTC.

This clonotype was picked up a small number of times. V and J are TRBV2 and TRBJ1-5; 12 positions agree with TRBD1. Germline V CDR1 and CDR2: SNHLY, FYNNEI. The J segment lost 6 bases and the V segment lost 4 bases, leaving 4 bases of the junction unmatched. This CDR3 is 15 amino acids long. The CDR3 sequence is CASSGDRGLAQPQHF. The CDR3 nucleotides are TGTGCCAGCAGTGGGGACAGGGGGCTTGCTCAGCCCCAGCATTTT.

The chain employs TRBV6-5 and TRBJ2-5, with D tentatively TRBD2 (5 bases). CDR3 size: 13 residues. CDR1 and CDR2 (germline): MNHEY, SVGAGI. V was clipped by 4 bases and J by 7 bases, with 13 bases between them. The CDR3 DNA follows: TGTGCCAGCAGTTTACTCCCCCGGGGGACCCAGTACTTC. Encoded protein: CASSLLPRGTQYF.

This clonotype was recorded a few times. The chain links TRBV6-8 to TRBJ1-3; a possible D gene is TRBD1 (5 bases). V was pared by 4 bases and J by 0 bases, with 10 bases between. CDR1 is MNHGY and CDR2 is SAAAGT in the germline V gene. CDR3 length equals 15 residues. The CDR3 coding sequence is TGTGCCAGCAGTTCCCGACAGCACTCTGGAAACACCATATATTTT. Translating it yields CASSSRQHSGNTIYF.

This clonotype was counted only a few times. DNA of the CDR3: TGCAGTGCTAGCACCCCGGGGGTACTCTATGGCTACACCTTC. It codes for CSASTPGVLYGYTF. The chain carries TRBV20-1 and TRBJ1-2; a weak D match, TRBD1 (5 bases). V gave up 3 bases and J gave up 4 bases, with 15 bases separating them. Germline CDR1 reads DFQATT; CDR2 reads SNEGSKA (reference sequence). The CDR3 runs 14 residues.